Here is one T cell receptor (beta chain) with its context. The target antigen is unknown. The sample is drawn from a study of Ad26.COV2.S vaccination and SARS-CoV-2 variants. For the study at large: Recipients of Ad26.COV2.S got it intramuscularly, once or twice 56 days apart.

Treatment meaning: 15 to 20 received Ad26.COV2.S at low or high dose, single or two shots; 5 received placebo; per-sample allocation not given. Sampling was done on day 63 after the first vaccine or placebo injection. CDR1 and CDR2 (germline): WSHSY, SAAADI. The CDR3 covers 14 residues. The V and J ends lost 4 bases and 5 bases, in that order; junction bases with no gene match: 6. Method: immunoSEQ multiplex PCR; TCRdb's copy keeps in-frame clones and lacks some. The data contain over 200,000 clones, approximately 90% of them singletons. Whole-study findings and limits: Breadth and depth estimates from TCRs may understate total T cell responses. Whether participants received vaccine or placebo, their non-spike TCR breadth was similar.

The V call is TRBV10-2, the J call TRBJ1-1; TRBD1 aligns across 8 bases. The input for sequencing was peripheral blood, taken in a trial of Ad26.COV2.S vaccine versus placebo. The source of this sequence is a person between 18 and 60 years old who received the Ad26.COV2.S COVID-19 vaccine or a placebo. The CDR3 DNA reads as TGCGCCAGCAGTGTCTCAGGGGGCGGGACTGAAGCTTTCTTT. Its translation: CASSVSGGGTEAFF.